This entry lists 30 T cell receptor beta chains sequenced from one sample in a study of blood T cell repertoires in COVID-19. The table came from immunoSEQ multiplex PCR; TCRdb's copy has only in-frame clones and leaves some out. The sample lists roughly 200,000 clones; approximately 87% were seen once. Source material: peripheral blood. These receptors were collected from a woman between 18 and 30 years old who had recovered from COVID-19.

V gene TRBV3-1 (or the pseudogene TRBV3-2) combines with J gene TRBJ2-3; no clear D. V shed 3 bases and J shed 4 bases, with 11 bases lying between them. Germline CDR1 LGHDT, CDR2 YNNKEL (reference sequence). This CDR3 contains 14 residues. The CDR3 region is CASSHFLVADTQYF. CDR3 nucleotide sequence: TGTGCCAGCAGCCACTTCCTAGTAGCAGATACGCAGTATTTT.

Regarding this clone: This same CDR3 is encoded by further DNA sequences in the sample. CDR3 loop: CASSLQGQNTEAFF. The DNA of the CDR3 is TGCGCCAGCAGCCTACAGGGTCAGAACACTGAAGCTTTCTTT. V gene TRBV5-1 combines with J gene TRBJ1-1, with D perhaps TRBD1 (6 bases). From germline, CDR1 is SGHRS and CDR2 YFSETQ. V was shortened by 4 bases and J by 1 base, with 11 bases between the two germline ends. The CDR3 runs 14 residues.

The J gene is TRBJ2-2, the V gene TRBV27; D remains ambiguous. Germline lookup yields CDR1 MNHEY and CDR2 SMNVEV (reference sequence). The CDR3 has 14 residues. The V gene lost 0 bases and the J gene lost 0 bases, with 2 bases spanning the gap. The CDR3 region is CASSLSTNTGELFF. The CDR3 DNA reads TGTGCCAGCAGTTTATCTACGAACACCGGGGAGCTGTTTTTT.

V usage is TRBV6-5 and J usage is TRBJ1-2; TRBD1 matches 7 bases. The CDR3 runs 13 residues. J was trimmed by 8 bases and V by 6 bases; bases with no gene match: 9. Germline-derived CDR1 and CDR2 are MNHEY and SVGAGI. The CDR3 sequence: CASSPQGVGGYTF. In DNA form, the CDR3 reads TGTGCCAGCAGCCCCCAGGGGGTGGGAGGCTACACCTTC.

This chain uses TRBV2 with TRBJ1-2, with a tentative D call TRBD1 (6 bases). Germline V gene lookup returns CDR1 SNHLY and CDR2 FYNNEI. Trimming pared 2 bases from V and 7 bases from J, leaving 11 bases between. The CDR3 extends over 13 amino acids. CDR3 DNA: TGTGCCAGCAGTGAAAGGGGGGGCTTTGGCTACACCTTC. Protein sequence: CASSERGGFGYTF.

The chain joins TRBV12-3 or TRBV12-4 to TRBJ2-1; TRBD1 matches at 8 bases. The CDR3 is 13 residues long. V trimming: 7 bases; J trimming: 6 bases; junction bases outside the gene matches: 5. The CDR3 is CASTGTGFNEQFF. Here the CDR3 DNA reads TGTGCCAGCACCGGGACAGGATTCAATGAGCAGTTCTTC.

V usage is TRBV4-3 and J usage is TRBJ1-2; possibly TRBD1 for D (5 bases). Germline loops: CDR1 LGHNA, CDR2 YSLEER. The CDR3 loop spans 16 amino acids. Trimming left V 4 bases short and J 0 bases short, with 15 bases between. CDR3 coding DNA: TGCGCCAGCAGCCCTGAGGACATTGCCGCTAACTATGGCTACACCTTC. This translates into CASSPEDIAANYGYTF.

V is TRBV6-5 and J is TRBJ1-1; D may be TRBD1 (5 bases). There are 14 residues in the CDR3. CDR1 is MNHEY, CDR2 SVGAGI, per germline. V shed 6 bases and J shed 0 bases, with 11 bases lying between them. The CDR3 protein is CASRRQKMNTEAFF. DNA for the CDR3: TGTGCCAGCAGACGACAGAAGATGAACACTGAAGCTTTCTTT.

The V gene is TRBV4-1, the J gene TRBJ2-1, with a weak D call TRBD1 (6 bases). The length of the CDR3 is 14 residues. V was pared by 4 bases and J by 6 bases, with 13 bases between. Germline loops: CDR1 MGHRA, CDR2 YSYEKL. The CDR3 loop reads CASSPPPQGNEQFF. The CDR3 DNA follows: TGCGCCAGCAGCCCCCCTCCACAGGGCAATGAGCAGTTCTTC.

The chain combines TRBV19 with TRBJ2-1, with 13 bases that match TRBD2. The CDR3 consists of 15 residues. CDR1 is LNHDA, CDR2 SQIVND, per germline (reference sequence). Unmatched junction bases numbered 10, after V lost 5 bases and J lost 12 bases. The CDR3 coding sequence is TGTGCCAGTAGTCGACTAGCGGGAGGCTTCGAGGGGCAGTTCTTC. As protein: CASSRLAGGFEGQFF. The variable domain in full, with the rest retrieved from reference TRBV19 and TRBJ2-1, is DGGITQSPKYLFRKEGQNVTLSCEQNLNHDAMYWYRQDPGQGLRLIYYSQIVNDFQKGDIAEGYSVSREKKESFPLTVTSAQKNPTAFYLCASSRLAGGFEGQFFGPGTRLTVL.

This chain connects TRBV7-2 to TRBJ2-2, with 8 bases lining up with TRBD2. The V gene end was trimmed by 6 bases and the J gene end by 4 bases; junction bases not matched to a gene: 10. The CDR3 is made up of 16 amino acids. CDR1 and CDR2 from the germline V gene are SGHTA and FQGNSA. The CDR3 region is CASSQIAGTLTGELFF. In nucleotides, the CDR3 is TGTGCCAGCAGTCAAATAGCGGGAACTCTCACCGGGGAGCTGTTTTTT.

J is TRBJ2-3 and V is TRBV5-6, with 14 bases matching TRBD2. This CDR3 contains 19 residues. Germline CDR1 and CDR2: SGHDT and YYEEEE. The V segment lost 4 bases and the J segment 0 bases; nucleotides outside the gene matches: 10. As DNA, the CDR3 is TGTGCCAGCAGCCTGATCGGACTAGCGGGAGGTACTAGCACAGATACGCAGTATTTT. Protein product: CASSLIGLAGGTSTDTQYF. The variable domain in full, completed from reference TRBV5-6 and TRBJ2-3, reads DAGVTQSPTHLIKTRGQQVTLRCSPKSGHDTVSWYQQALGQGPQFIFQYYEEEERQRGNFPDRFSGHQFPNYSSELNVNALLLGDSALYLCASSLIGLAGGTSTDTQYFGPGTRLTVL.

The chain links TRBV7-2 to TRBJ2-4, with D tentatively TRBD2 (5 bases). V lost 4 bases to trimming and J lost 0 bases, with 19 bases between them. Per the germline V gene, CDR1 is SGHTA and CDR2 is FQGNSA. The CDR3 runs to 18 residues. The CDR3 sequence is CASSYNPSGNLAKNIQYF. The CDR3 bases are TGTGCCAGCAGCTATAACCCCTCCGGGAACTTAGCCAAAAACATTCAGTACTTC. The complete variable domain, with remaining parts taken from reference TRBV7-2 and TRBJ2-4, reads GAGVSQSPSNKVTEKGKDVELRCDPISGHTALYWYRQSLGQGLEFLIYFQGNSAPDKSGLPSDRFSAERTGGSVSTLTIQRTQQEDSAVYLCASSYNPSGNLAKNIQYFGAGTRLSVL.

The CDR3 DNA follows: TGTGCCAGCAGTAGGGGAAGGTCCGGGGAGCTGTTTTTT. Protein: CASSRGRSGELFF. The chain uses TRBV2 and TRBJ2-2; weak D call: TRBD1 (5 bases). The length of the CDR3 is 13 residues. The germline V and J ends were trimmed by 5 bases and 6 bases, with 10 bases remaining between them. Per germline, CDR1 SNHLY and CDR2 FYNNEI.

The V gene is TRBV27, the J gene TRBJ1-5, with a weak D call TRBD1 (6 bases). Germline values: CDR1 MNHEY, CDR2 SMNVEV (reference sequence). V was pared by 0 bases and J by 0 bases, with 12 bases between. CDR3 size: 17 residues. The CDR3 protein is CASSLSWTVNSNQPQHF. The CDR3 DNA reads TGTGCCAGCAGTTTATCTTGGACAGTTAATAGCAATCAGCCCCAGCATTTT.

The gene calls are TRBV18 and TRBJ2-5; tentative D call: TRBD1 (5 bases). CDR3 length equals 15 residues. Between the trimmed V and J ends, which lost 1 base and 1 base, there was a span of 10 bases. Germline V gives CDR1 KGHSH, CDR2 LQKENI. The CDR3 DNA follows: TGTGCCAGCTCACCACACAGGAACCCCCAAGAGACCCAGTACTTC. Translation gives CASSPHRNPQETQYF.

The V gene is TRBV5-4, the J gene TRBJ2-5, with 7 positions matching TRBD1. From germline, CDR1 is SGHNT and CDR2 YYREEE (reference sequence). V shed 3 bases and J 5 bases; nucleotides not matched to a gene: 7. This CDR3 spans 14 amino acids. The CDR3 region is CASSYLGGAETQYF. The CDR3 DNA is TGTGCCAGCAGCTATTTAGGGGGCGCGGAGACCCAGTACTTC. The full variable domain, completed using reference TRBV5-4 and TRBJ2-5, is ETGVTQSPTHLIKTRGQQVTLRCSSQSGHNTVSWYQQALGQGPQFIFQYYREEENGRGNFPPRFSGLQFPNYSSELNVNALELDDSALYLCASSYLGGAETQYFGPGTRLLVL.

The J gene is TRBJ1-4, the V gene TRBV24-1; a possible D gene is TRBD1 (6 bases). This CDR3 is 14 amino acids long. Trimming pared 6 bases from V and 3 bases from J, leaving 10 bases between. Germline assignment: CDR1 KGHDR and CDR2 SFDVKD. CDR3 residues: CATSRSGANEKLFF. The CDR3 bases are TGTGCCACCAGTCGGTCAGGGGCTAATGAAAAACTGTTTTTT.

This chain connects TRBV20-1 to TRBJ1-2; no reliable D call. Between the trimmed V and J ends, which lost 7 bases and 8 bases, there was a span of 14 bases. Germline V gene lookup returns CDR1 DFQATT and CDR2 SNEGSKA (reference sequence). The CDR3 covers 11 residues. The CDR3 reads CSGRGGVGYTF. CDR3 coding DNA: TGCAGTGGCCGAGGCGGGGTGGGCTACACCTTC.

The V and J genes are TRBV6-5 and TRBJ1-1; D remains ambiguous. There are 14 residues in the CDR3. CDR1 is MNHEY and CDR2 is SVGAGI in the germline V gene. The V end was cut by 0 bases, the J end by 3 bases, with 8 bases between. CDR3 in DNA: TGTGCCAGCAGTTACTCGTCGAGTCACACTGAAGCTTTCTTT. Protein sequence: CASSYSSSHTEAFF.

This sequence joins TRBV15 and TRBJ2-7; maybe TRBD2 (5 bases). V lost 2 bases and J 0 bases, leaving 14 bases between the germline ends. Germline V gene data show CDR1 as LNHNV and CDR2 as YYDKDF (reference sequence). The CDR3 is 16 residues long. CDR3 nucleotide sequence: TGTGCCACCAGCAGACCTTTCGGGGATAGCTCCTACGAGCAGTACTTC. Amino acid sequence: CATSRPFGDSSYEQYF. The full variable domain, completed using reference TRBV15 and TRBJ2-7, is DAMVIQNPRYQVTQFGKPVTLSCSQTLNHNVMYWYQQKSSQAPKLLFHYYDKDFNNEADTPDNFQSRRPNTSFCFLDIRSPGLGDTAMYLCATSRPFGDSSYEQYFGPGTRLTVT.

The chain carries TRBV9 and TRBJ2-5; D perhaps matches TRBD1 (5 bases). V lost 0 bases and J 2 bases, leaving 8 bases between the germline ends. Germline CDR1 reads SGDLS; CDR2 reads YYNGEE. The CDR3 has 14 residues. The CDR3 DNA follows: TGTGCCAGCAGCGTAGGACAGATACAAGAGACCCAGTACTTC. It encodes CASSVGQIQETQYF.

This clone was detected only once. The chain combines TRBV5-1 with TRBJ2-4; no firm D call. The V gene's germline CDR1 is SGHRS and CDR2 YFSETQ. This CDR3 spans 15 amino acids. V was clipped by 2 bases and J by 4 bases, with 13 bases between them. The CDR3 DNA sequence: TGCGCCAGCAGCTTTAACGAGGATAATAAAAACATTCAGTACTTC. This sequence encodes CASSFNEDNKNIQYF.

The chain employs TRBV6-2 or TRBV6-3 and TRBJ2-2; 10 nucleotides align to TRBD1. CDR1 and CDR2 from the germline V gene are MNHEY and SVGEGT. The V gene end was trimmed by 2 bases and the J gene end by 3 bases; junction bases not matched to a gene: 9. The CDR3 loop spans 18 amino acids. CDR3 sequence (DNA): TGTGCCAGCAGTTACCAGCTGTCAGGGACAGGGGACACCGGGGAGCTGTTTTTT. Amino acid sequence: CASSYQLSGTGDTGELFF.

This sequence joins TRBV11-2 and TRBJ2-1; the D is unclear. The CDR3 sequence is 12 residues long. CDR1 is SGHAT and CDR2 is FQNNGV in the germline V gene. V lost 3 bases and J lost 5, with 5 bases in between. CDR3 sequence (DNA): TGTGCCAGCAGCTTTTTAGACAATGAGCAGTTCTTC. It encodes CASSFLDNEQFF.

The V call is TRBV9, the J call TRBJ2-2; 8 bases align to TRBD2. The CDR3 has 16 amino acids. With 4 bases clipped from V and 2 bases from J, the junction kept 7 bases outside the gene matches. Germline assignment: CDR1 SGDLS and CDR2 YYNGEE. The CDR3 here is CASSRGGLQNTGELFF. CDR3 DNA: TGTGCCAGCAGCCGGGGGGGTCTACAAAACACCGGGGAGCTGTTTTTT.

Details on this clone: Other DNA sequences of this sample code for an identical CDR3. The chain uses TRBV18 and TRBJ2-3, with 15 nucleotides matching TRBD2. V lost 2 bases and J lost 3; bases outside the gene matches: 0. Looked up from germline, CDR1 is KGHSH and CDR2 is LQKENI. CDR3 length: 16 amino acids. The CDR3 region has the DNA TGTGCCAGCTCACCAGGGACTAGCGGGGGGACAGATACGCAGTATTTT. Protein: CASSPGTSGGTDTQYF.

This chain connects TRBV3-1 (or the pseudogene TRBV3-2) to TRBJ2-3; TRBD2 aligns across 11 bases. Looked up from germline, CDR1 is LGHDT and CDR2 is YNNKEL (reference sequence). The CDR3 spans 17 residues. V was pared by 2 bases and J by 7 bases, with 11 bases of the junction left unmatched. DNA of the CDR3: TGTGCCAGCAGCCAACATTGGACTAGCGGGCCAACCCATACGCAGTATTTT. It codes for CASSQHWTSGPTHTQYF.

This clone was counted between two and nine times. This chain joins TRBV4-1 and TRBJ2-7; 9 bases agree with TRBD1. This CDR3 comprises 15 residues. After removal of 2 bases from V and 5 bases from J, the junction contained 7 bases not matched to a gene. The germline CDR1 and CDR2 sequences are MGHRA and YSYEKL. CDR3 sequence: CASSQITGGWDEQYV. DNA of the CDR3: TGCGCCAGCAGCCAAATCACAGGGGGCTGGGACGAGCAGTACGTC.

The J gene is TRBJ2-7, the V gene TRBV3-1 (or the pseudogene TRBV3-2); D may be TRBD1 (6 bases). The CDR3 runs 14 residues. The ends were cut back, 1 base at V and 1 base at J, with 8 bases in the middle. Germline V gene data show CDR1 as LGHDT and CDR2 as YNNKEL (reference sequence). The CDR3 region is CASSQGQGSYEQYV. The CDR3, as DNA: TGTGCCAGCAGCCAAGGGCAGGGGTCCTACGAGCAGTACGTC.